This T cell receptor beta chain was sequenced in a study of blood T cell repertoires in COVID-19. Study-level information: PBMCs, B-cell-depleted T cells, or T cells were the source of the cDNA or gDNA that made up the material.

Measured with immunoSEQ multiplex PCR; TCRdb has only the in-frame clones, and not every one. The sample has about 310,000 clones, 80% to 90% seen once. The recovered donors of Cohort 3 showed two negative PCRs, clearance, or symptom resolution. This clone was counted a few times. In germline, CDR1 is SGHRS, CDR2 YFSETQ. Trimming left V 7 bases short and J 5 bases short, with 15 bases between. CDR3 length: 13 amino acids. Specimen: PBMCs or T cells enriched from blood (not recorded which). The rearrangement links TRBV5-1 to TRBJ1-2; perhaps TRBD1 as D (6 bases). The source of this sequence is a woman aged 18 to 35 who had recovered from COVID-19. The CDR3 protein is CASAQGSQYGYTF. The CDR3 DNA is TGCGCCAGCGCACAGGGAAGTCAATATGGCTACACCTTC.